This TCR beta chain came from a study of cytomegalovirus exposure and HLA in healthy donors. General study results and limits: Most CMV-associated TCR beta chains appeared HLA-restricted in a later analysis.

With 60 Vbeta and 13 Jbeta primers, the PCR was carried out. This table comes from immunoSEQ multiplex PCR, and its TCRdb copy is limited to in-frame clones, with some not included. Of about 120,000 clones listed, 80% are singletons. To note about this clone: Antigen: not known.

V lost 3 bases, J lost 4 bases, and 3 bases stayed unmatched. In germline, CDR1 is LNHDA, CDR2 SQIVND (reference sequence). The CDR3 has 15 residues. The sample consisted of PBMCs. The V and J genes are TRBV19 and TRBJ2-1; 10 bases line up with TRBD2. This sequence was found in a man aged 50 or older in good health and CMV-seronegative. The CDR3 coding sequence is TGTGCCAGTAGTATCGGACTAGCGGCTTACAATGAGCAGTTCTTC. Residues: CASSIGLAAYNEQFF.